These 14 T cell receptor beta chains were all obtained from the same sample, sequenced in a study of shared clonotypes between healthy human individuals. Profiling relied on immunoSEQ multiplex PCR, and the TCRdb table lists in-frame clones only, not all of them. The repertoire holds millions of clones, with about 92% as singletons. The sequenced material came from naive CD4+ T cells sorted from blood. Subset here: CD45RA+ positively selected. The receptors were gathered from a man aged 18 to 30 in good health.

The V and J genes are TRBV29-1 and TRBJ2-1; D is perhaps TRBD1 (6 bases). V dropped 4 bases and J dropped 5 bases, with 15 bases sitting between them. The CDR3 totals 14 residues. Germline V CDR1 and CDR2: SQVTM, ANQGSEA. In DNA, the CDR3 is TGCAGCGTTGGGTGGTGGCAGGGGAACAATGAGCAGTTCTTC. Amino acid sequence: CSVGWWQGNNEQFF.

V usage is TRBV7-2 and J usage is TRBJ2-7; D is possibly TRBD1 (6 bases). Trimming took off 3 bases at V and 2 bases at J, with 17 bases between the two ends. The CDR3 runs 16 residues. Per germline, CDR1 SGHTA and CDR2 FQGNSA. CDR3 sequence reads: CASSLETGVPTYEQYF. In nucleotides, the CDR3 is TGTGCCAGCAGCTTGGAGACAGGCGTCCCCACCTACGAGCAGTACTTC.

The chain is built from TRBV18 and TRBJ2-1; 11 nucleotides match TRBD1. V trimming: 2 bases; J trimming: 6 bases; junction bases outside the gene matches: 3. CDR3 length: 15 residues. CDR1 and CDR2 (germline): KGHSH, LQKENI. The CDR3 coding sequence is TGTGCCAGCTCACCAATAGGGACAGGGGGCAATGAGCAGTTCTTC. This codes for CASSPIGTGGNEQFF.

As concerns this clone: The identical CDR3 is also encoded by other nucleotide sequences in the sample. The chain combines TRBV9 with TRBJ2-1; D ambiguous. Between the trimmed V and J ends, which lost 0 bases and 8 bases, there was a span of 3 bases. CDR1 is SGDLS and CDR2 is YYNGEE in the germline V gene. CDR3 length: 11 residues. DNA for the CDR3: TGTGCCAGCAGCGTAGGGTATGAGCAGTTCTTC. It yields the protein CASSVGYEQFF.

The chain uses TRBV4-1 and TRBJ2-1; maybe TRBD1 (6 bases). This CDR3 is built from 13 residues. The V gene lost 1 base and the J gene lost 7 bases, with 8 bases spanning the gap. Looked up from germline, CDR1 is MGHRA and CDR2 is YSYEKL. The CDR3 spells CASSQGRGNEQFF. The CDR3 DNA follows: TGCGCCAGCAGCCAAGGCAGGGGAAATGAGCAGTTCTTC.

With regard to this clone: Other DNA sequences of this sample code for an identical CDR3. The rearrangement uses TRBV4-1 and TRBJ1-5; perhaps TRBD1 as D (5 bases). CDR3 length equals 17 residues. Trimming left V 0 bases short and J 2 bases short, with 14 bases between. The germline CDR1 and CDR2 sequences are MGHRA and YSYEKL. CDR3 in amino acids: CASSQEGAGGGNQPQHF. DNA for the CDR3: TGCGCCAGCAGCCAAGAAGGGGCGGGGGGAGGCAATCAGCCCCAGCATTTT.

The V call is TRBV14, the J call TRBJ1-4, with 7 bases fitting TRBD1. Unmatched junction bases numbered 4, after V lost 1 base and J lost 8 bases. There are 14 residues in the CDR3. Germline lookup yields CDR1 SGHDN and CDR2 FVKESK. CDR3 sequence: CASSQGQGGEKLFF. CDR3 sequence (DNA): TGTGCCAGCAGCCAAGGGCAGGGGGGGGAAAAACTGTTTTTT.

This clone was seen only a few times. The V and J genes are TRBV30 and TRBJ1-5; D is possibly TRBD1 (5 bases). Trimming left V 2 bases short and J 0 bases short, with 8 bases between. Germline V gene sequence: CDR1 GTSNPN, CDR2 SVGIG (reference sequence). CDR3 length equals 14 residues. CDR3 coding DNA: TGTGCCTGGAGTAGTACAGGTAGCAATCAGCCCCAGCATTTT. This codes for CAWSSTGSNQPQHF.

This CDR3 is CASSIVNRDNQPQHF. The CDR3 nucleotides are TGTGCCAGTAGTATAGTAAACAGGGACAATCAGCCCCAGCATTTT. The chain is built from TRBV19 and TRBJ1-5; tentative D call: TRBD1 (6 bases). The CDR3 contains 15 residues. Per the germline V gene, CDR1 is LNHDA and CDR2 is SQIVND (reference sequence). The ends were cut back, 1 base at V and 3 bases at J, with 10 bases in the middle.

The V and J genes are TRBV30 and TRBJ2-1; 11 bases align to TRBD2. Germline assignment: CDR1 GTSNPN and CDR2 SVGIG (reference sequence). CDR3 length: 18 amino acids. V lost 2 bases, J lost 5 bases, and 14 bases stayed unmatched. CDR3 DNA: TGTGCCTGGAGTCACAGAGGGTATACTAGCGGGGGTGACAATGAGCAGTTCTTC. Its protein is CAWSHRGYTSGGDNEQFF.

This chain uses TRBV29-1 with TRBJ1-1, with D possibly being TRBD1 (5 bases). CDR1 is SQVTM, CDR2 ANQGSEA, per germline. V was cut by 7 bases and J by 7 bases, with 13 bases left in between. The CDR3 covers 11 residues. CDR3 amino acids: CSAAQGSEAFF. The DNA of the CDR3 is TGCAGCGCTGCCCAGGGTAGTGAAGCTTTCTTT.

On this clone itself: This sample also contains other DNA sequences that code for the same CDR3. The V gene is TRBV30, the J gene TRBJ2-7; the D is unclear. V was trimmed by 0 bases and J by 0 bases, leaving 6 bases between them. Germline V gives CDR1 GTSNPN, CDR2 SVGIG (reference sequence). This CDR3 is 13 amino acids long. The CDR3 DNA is TGTGCCTGGAGTGTAAGTGTCTCCTACGAGCAGTACTTC. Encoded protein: CAWSVSVSYEQYF. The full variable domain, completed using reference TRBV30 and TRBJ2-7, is SQTIHQWPATLVQPVGSPLSLECTVEGTSNPNLYWYRQAAGRGLQLLFYSVGIGQISSEVPQNLSASRPQDRQFILSSKKLLLSDSGFYLCAWSVSVSYEQYFGPGTRLTVT.

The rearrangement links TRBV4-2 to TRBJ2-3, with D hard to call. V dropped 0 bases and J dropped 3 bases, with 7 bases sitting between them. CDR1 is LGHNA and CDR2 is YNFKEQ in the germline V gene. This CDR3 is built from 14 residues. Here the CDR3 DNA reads TGTGCCAGCAGCCAAGACAGAATAACAGATACGCAGTATTTT. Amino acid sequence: CASSQDRITDTQYF.

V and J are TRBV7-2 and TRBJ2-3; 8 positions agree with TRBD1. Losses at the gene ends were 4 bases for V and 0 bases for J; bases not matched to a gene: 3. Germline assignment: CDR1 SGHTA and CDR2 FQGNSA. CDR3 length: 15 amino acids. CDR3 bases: TGTGCCAGCAGCTCGTGGGACAGGAGCACAGATACGCAGTATTTT. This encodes CASSSWDRSTDTQYF.